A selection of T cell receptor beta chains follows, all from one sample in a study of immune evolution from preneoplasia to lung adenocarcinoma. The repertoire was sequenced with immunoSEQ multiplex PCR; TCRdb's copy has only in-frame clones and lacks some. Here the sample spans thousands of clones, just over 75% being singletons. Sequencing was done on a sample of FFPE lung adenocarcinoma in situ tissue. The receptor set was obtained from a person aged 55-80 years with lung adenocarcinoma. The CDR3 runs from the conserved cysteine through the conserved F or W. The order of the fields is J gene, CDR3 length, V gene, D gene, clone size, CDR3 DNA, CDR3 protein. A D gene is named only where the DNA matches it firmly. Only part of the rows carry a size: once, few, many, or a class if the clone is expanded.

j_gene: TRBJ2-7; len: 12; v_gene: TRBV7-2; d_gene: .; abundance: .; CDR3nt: TGTGCCAGCAGCTTAGGACGCTACGAGCAGTACTTC; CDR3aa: CASSLGRYEQYF
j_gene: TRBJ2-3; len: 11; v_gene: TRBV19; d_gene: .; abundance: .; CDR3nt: TGTGCCAGTAGTATGAGAGATACGCAGTATTTT; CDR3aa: CASSMRDTQYF
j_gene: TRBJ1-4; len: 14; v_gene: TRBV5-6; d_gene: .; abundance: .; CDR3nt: TGTGCCAGCAGCTGGGACCGGTTGAGTCGAAAACTGTTTTTT; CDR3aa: CASSWDRLSRKLFF
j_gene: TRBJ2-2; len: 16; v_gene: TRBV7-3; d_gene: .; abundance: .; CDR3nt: TGTGCCAGCAGCTTAGGAACTAGTGCGAACACCGGGGAGCTGTTTTTT; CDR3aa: CASSLGTSANTGELFF
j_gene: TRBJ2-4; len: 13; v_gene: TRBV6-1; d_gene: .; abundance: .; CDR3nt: TGTGCCAGCACCGGGGCTGCCAAAAACATTCAGTACTTC; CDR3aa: CASTGAAKNIQYF
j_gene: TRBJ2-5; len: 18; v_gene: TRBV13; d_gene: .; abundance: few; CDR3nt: TGTGCCAGCAGCCCCCCTGCGGTTCTGGATGCCGGAGGGGAGACCCAGTACTTC; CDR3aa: CASSPPAVLDAGGETQYF
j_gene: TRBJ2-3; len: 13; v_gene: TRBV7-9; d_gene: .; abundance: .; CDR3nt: TGTGCCAGCAGCTTAGATAGCACAGATACGCAGTATTTT; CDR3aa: CASSLDSTDTQYF
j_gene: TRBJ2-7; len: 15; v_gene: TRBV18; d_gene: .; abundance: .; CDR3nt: TGTGCCAGCTCACCAGGGGGTTACAGAGCCTACGAGCAGTACTTC; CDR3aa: CASSPGGYRAYEQYF
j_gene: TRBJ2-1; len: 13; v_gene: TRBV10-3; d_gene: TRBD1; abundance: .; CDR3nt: TGTGCCATCAGTGACGGACAGGGGGCTGAGCAGTTCTTC; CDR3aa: CAISDGQGAEQFF
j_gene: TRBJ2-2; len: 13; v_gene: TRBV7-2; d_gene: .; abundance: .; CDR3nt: TGTGCCAGCAGCTTAGTGGGAGCCGGGGAGCTGTTTTTT; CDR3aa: CASSLVGAGELFF
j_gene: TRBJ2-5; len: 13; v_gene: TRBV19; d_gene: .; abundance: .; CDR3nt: TGTGCCAGTAAACTCAGCGCCCAAGAGACCCAGTACTTC; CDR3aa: CASKLSAQETQYF
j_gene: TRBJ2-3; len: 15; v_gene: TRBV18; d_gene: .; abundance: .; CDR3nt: TGTGCCAGCTCACCGAGCCAGGGTAGCACAGATACGCAGTATTTT; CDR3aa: CASSPSQGSTDTQYF
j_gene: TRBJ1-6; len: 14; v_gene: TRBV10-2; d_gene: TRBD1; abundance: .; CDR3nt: TGCGCCAGCAGTCCCACAGGGGTCTATTCACCCCTCCACTTT; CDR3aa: CASSPTGVYSPLHF
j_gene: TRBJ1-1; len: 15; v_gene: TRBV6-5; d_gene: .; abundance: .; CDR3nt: TGTGCCAGCAGGAAATTCCGCCAGGGTGGCACTGAAGCTTTCTTT; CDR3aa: CASRKFRQGGTEAFF
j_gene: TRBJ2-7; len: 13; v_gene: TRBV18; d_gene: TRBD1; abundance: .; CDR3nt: TGTGCCAGCCGAGGGGACAGGCCCTACGAGCAGTACTTC; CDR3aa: CASRGDRPYEQYF
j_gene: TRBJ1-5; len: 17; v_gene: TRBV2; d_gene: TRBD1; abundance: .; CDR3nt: TGTGCCAGCGCTTCTCTCGGATTAGGGGGCGGCAATCAGCCCCAGCATTTT; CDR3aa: CASASLGLGGGNQPQHF
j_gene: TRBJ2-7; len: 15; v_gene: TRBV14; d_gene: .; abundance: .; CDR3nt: TGTGCCAGCAGCCCGGCGGCTCGAGCAGACGGCGAGCAGTACTTC; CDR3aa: CASSPAARADGEQYF
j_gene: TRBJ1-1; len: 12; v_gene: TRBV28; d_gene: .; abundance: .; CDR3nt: TGTGCCAGCAGTCTATTAGAGTTTGAAGCTTTCTTT; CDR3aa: CASSLLEFEAFF
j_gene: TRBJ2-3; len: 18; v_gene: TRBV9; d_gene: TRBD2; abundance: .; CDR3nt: TGTGCCAGCAGCGTAGAGATAAGCCAGCGGGGATCCGTAGATACGCAGTATTTT; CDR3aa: CASSVEISQRGSVDTQYF
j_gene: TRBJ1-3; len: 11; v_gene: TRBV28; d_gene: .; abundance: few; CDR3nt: TGTGCCAGCAGTACGCTAAACACCATATATTTT; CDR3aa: CASSTLNTIYF
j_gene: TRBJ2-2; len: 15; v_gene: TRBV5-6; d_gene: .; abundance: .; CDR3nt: TGTGCCAGCAGCTTGGTAGGGAACAACTACGGGGAGCTGTTTTTT; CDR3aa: CASSLVGNNYGELFF
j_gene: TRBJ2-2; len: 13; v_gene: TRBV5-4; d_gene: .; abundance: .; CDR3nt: TGTGCCAGCAGCCGAGAGAACACCGGGGAGCTGTTTTTT; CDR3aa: CASSRENTGELFF
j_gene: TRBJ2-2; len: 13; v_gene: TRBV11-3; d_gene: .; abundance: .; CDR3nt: TGTGCCAGCAGCTCCGTTACGACCGGGGAGCTGTTTTTT; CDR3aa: CASSSVTTGELFF
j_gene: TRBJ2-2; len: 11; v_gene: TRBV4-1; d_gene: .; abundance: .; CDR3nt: TGCGCCAGCAGCACGTACGGGGAGCTGTTTTTT; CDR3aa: CASSTYGELFF
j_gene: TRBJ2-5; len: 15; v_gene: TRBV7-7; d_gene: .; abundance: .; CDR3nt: TGTGCTAGCAGCTTAGATTTCTCCTTCTGGGAGACCCAGTACTTC; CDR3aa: CASSLDFSFWETQYF
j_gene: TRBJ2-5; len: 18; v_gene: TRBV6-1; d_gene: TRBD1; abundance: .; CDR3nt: TGTGCCAGCAGTGAAGCGACAGGGGGCGACAGAAGGGGGGAGACCCAGTACTTC; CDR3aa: CASSEATGGDRRGETQYF
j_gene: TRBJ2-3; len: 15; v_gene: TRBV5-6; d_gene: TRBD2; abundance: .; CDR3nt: TGTGCCAGCACATCGGGACTAGCGGGGATAGATACGCAGTATTTT; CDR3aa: CASTSGLAGIDTQYF
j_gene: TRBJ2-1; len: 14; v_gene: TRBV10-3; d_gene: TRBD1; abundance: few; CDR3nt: TGTGCCATCGGACAGGGCGGCGTATACAATGAGCAGTTCTTC; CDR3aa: CAIGQGGVYNEQFF
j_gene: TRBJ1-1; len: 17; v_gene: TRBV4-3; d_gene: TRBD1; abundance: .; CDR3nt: TGCGCCAGCAGCCAAGCGTCTTTTGGGGACAGTCAGTCTAGAGCTTTCTTT; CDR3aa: CASSQASFGDSQSRAFF
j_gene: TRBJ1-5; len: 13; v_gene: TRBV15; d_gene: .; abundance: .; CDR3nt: TGTGCCACCAGCAGAGATAAGGTCCAGCCCCAGCATTTT; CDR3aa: CATSRDKVQPQHF
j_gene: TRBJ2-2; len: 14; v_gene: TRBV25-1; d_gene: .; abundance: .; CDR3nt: TGTGCCAGCAGTGAATACGGGGCCACCGGGGAGCTGTTTTTT; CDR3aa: CASSEYGATGELFF
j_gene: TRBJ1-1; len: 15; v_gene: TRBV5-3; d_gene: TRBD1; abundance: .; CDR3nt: TGTGCCAGCAGTCCCTGGACAGGGGGGATGGCTGAAGCTTTCTTT; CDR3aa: CASSPWTGGMAEAFF
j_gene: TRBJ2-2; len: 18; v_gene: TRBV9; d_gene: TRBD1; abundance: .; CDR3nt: TGTGCCAGCAGCGTAGCTACGGGTGCAGGGGGTCGGACCGGGGAGCTGTTTTTT; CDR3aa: CASSVATGAGGRTGELFF
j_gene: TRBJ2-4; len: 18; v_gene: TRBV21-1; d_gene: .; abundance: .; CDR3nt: TGTGCCAGCCTATCCAAGAGGACTAGCGGGGGGAAGGGGGACATTCAGTACTTC; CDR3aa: CASLSKRTSGGKGDIQYF
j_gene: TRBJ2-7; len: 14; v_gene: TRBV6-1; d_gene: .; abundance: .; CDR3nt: TGTGCCAGCAGTCATTCAGGGGCAGTCTACGAGCAGTACTTC; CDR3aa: CASSHSGAVYEQYF
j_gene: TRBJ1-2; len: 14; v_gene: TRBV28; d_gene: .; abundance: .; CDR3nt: TGTGCCAGCACCACATTGTCCTTATCTGATGGCTACACCTTC; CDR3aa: CASTTLSLSDGYTF
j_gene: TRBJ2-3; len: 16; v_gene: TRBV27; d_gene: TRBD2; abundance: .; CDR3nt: TGTGCCAGCCAACTAGTGTCTAGCGGGGGAACAGATACGCAGTATTTT; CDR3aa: CASQLVSSGGTDTQYF
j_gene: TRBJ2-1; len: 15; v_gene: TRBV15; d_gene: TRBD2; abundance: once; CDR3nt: TGTGCCACCAGTGTAGGCGGGACTAGTGTAGATGAGCAGTTCTTC; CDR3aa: CATSVGGTSVDEQFF
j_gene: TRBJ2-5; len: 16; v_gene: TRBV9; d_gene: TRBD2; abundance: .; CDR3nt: TGTGCCAGCAGCGAGGGTGCGGGGGGATCCCAAGAGACCCAGTACTTC; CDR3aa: CASSEGAGGSQETQYF
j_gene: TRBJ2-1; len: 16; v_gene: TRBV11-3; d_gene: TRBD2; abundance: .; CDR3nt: TGTGCCAGCAGCTTAGGGACTAGCGGGGGCTTCAATGAGCAGTTCTTC; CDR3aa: CASSLGTSGGFNEQFF
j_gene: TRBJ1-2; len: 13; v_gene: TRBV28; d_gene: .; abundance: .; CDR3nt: TGTGCCAGCAGCCATTACGACCGGCCTGGCTACACCTTC; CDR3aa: CASSHYDRPGYTF
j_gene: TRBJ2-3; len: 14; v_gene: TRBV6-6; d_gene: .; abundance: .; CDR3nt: TGTGCCAGCGAGAGGACCAGGTTACCAGATACGCAGTATTTT; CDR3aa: CASERTRLPDTQYF
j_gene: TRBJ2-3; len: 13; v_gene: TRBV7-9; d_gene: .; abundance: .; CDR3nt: TGTGCCAGCAGCCCCAATAGCGCTGATACGCAGTATTTT; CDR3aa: CASSPNSADTQYF
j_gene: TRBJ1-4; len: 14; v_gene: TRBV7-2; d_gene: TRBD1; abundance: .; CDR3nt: TGTGCCAGCAGCCGAACAGGGGCCGGGGAAAAACTGTTTTTT; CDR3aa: CASSRTGAGEKLFF
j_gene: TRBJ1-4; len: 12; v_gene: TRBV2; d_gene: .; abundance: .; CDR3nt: TGTGCCAGCAGACGGCCTAATGAAAAACTGTTTTTT; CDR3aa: CASRRPNEKLFF
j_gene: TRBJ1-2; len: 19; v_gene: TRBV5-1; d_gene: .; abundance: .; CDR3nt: TGCGCCAGCAGGTATTTATTTGGACAGAGCCTACCCTCTAACTATGGCTACACCTTC; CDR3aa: CASRYLFGQSLPSNYGYTF
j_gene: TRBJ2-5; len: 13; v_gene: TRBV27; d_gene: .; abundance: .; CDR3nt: TGTGCCAGCAGTCATAGGCAGAAAGAGACCCAGTACTTC; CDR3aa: CASSHRQKETQYF
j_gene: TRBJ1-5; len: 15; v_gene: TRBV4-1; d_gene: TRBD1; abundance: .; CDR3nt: TGCGCCAGCAGCCAAGATATCCAGGGGGATCAGCCCCAGCATTTT; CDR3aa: CASSQDIQGDQPQHF
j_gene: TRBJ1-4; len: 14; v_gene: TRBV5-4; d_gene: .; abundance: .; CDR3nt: TGTGCCAGCAGCGTTCGCGGGGCTCCTGAAAAACTGTTTTTT; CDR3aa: CASSVRGAPEKLFF
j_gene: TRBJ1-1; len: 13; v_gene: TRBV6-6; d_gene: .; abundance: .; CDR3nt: TGTGCCAGCAGCCGTAGGGCAGGGACTGAAGCTTTCTTT; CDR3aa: CASSRRAGTEAFF
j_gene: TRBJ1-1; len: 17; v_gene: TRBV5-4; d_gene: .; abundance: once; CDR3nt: TGTGCCAGCAGCTTGGGAGACGGTGACCCTCTGAACACTGAAGCTTTCTTT; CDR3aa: CASSLGDGDPLNTEAFF
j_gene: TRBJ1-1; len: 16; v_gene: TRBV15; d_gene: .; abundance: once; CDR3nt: TGTGCCACCAGCAGAGATCTAAACGGGATGAACACTGAAGCTTTCTTT; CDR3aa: CATSRDLNGMNTEAFF
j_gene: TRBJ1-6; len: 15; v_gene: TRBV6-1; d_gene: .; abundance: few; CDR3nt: TGTGCCAGCGTATGGCCGGGTGGAGGGAATTCACCCCTCCACTTT; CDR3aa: CASVWPGGGNSPLHF
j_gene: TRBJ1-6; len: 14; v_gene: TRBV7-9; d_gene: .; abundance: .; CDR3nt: TGTGCCAGCAGCTTAGAGGCAGGCAGTTCACCCCTCCACTTT; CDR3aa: CASSLEAGSSPLHF
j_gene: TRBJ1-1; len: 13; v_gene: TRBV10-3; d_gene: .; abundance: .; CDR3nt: TGTGCCATCAGTGAGTCGAGGAACACTGAAGCTTTCTTT; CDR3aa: CAISESRNTEAFF
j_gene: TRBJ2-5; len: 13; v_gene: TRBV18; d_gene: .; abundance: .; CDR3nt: TGTGCCAGCTCAACCCACAGGGCTGAGGCCCAGTACTTC; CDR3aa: CASSTHRAEAQYF
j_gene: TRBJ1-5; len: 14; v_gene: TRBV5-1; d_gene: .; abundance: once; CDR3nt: TGCGCCAGCAGCTCCGAACCGGGCAATCAGCCCCAGCATTTT; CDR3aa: CASSSEPGNQPQHF
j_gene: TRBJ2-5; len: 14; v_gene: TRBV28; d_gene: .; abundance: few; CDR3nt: TGTGCCAGCAGTCCTAAATGGGGGTTACAGACCCAGTACTTC; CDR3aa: CASSPKWGLQTQYF